These 23 T cell receptor beta chains share one sample of origin, sequenced in a study of response to subunit inactivated influenza vaccine. TCRdb analysed the RT-PCR reads with MiXCR anew, one entry per CDR3 protein. Here the sample spans 550,000 to 600,000 distinct CDR3 sequences, 10% to 15% being singletons. Source: PBMCs from blood, taken on the day of vaccination. The source is a man aged 45-65 years who received an inactivated influenza vaccine.

The rearrangement joins TRBV2 to TRBJ2-1; D is unclear. V shed 3 bases and J shed 8 bases, with 11 bases lying between them. The CDR3 length is 13 residues. Germline V gene lookup returns CDR1 SNHLY and CDR2 FYNNEI. The CDR3, as DNA: TGTGCCAGCAGTGATGTTGTAGACTATGAGCAGTTCTTC. Encoded protein: CASSDVVDYEQFF.

V usage is TRBV5-6 and J usage is TRBJ1-3; TRBD1 agrees at 10 bases. This CDR3 spans 14 amino acids. Germline CDR1 and CDR2: SGHDT and YYEEEE. The junction had 0 bases not matched to a gene; V was cut back by 4 bases and J by 2 bases. The CDR3 loop reads CASSGTGAGNTIYF. The CDR3 DNA reads as TGTGCCAGCAGCGGGACAGGGGCTGGAAACACCATATATTTT.

The rearrangement joins TRBV20-1 to TRBJ1-1; the D gene is possibly TRBD1 (5 bases). The CDR3 runs 14 residues. Trimming pared 0 bases from V and 6 bases from J, leaving 14 bases between. Germline-derived CDR1 and CDR2 are DFQATT and SNEGSKA (reference sequence). Here the CDR3 reads CSARDYSGVAEAFF. CDR3 DNA sequence: TGCAGTGCTAGAGATTATTCGGGGGTGGCTGAAGCTTTCTTT.

The chain carries TRBV6-2 or TRBV6-3 and TRBJ2-4; 11 bases match TRBD1. Unmatched junction bases numbered 4, after V lost 2 bases and J lost 7 bases. The CDR3 spans 15 residues. Germline CDR1 reads MNHEY; CDR2 reads SVGEGT. Here the CDR3 DNA reads TGTGCCAGCAGTTACGGACAGGGGGCCATTAACATTCAGTACTTC. This encodes CASSYGQGAINIQYF.

The chain combines TRBV20-1 with TRBJ2-3; 7 bases are shared with TRBD1. Germline CDR1 and CDR2: DFQATT and SNEGSKA (reference sequence). V lost 5 bases, J lost 0 bases, and 8 bases stayed unmatched. The CDR3 runs to 15 residues. CDR3 residues: CSAPHRGQSTDTQYF. The CDR3 coding sequence is TGCAGTGCTCCCCACAGGGGACAAAGCACAGATACGCAGTATTTT.

The chain employs TRBV5-5 and TRBJ2-7; D may be TRBD1 or TRBD2 (5 bases each). This CDR3 has 14 residues. Trimming cost V 2 bases and J 6 bases, with 15 bases left between them. Germline V lookup: CDR1 SGHKS, CDR2 YYEKEE (reference sequence). CDR3 loop: CASSFSGANGEQYF. Written as DNA, the CDR3 is TGTGCCAGCAGCTTCTCCGGGGCCAACGGCGAGCAGTACTTC.

This clonotype was detected ten times or more. The CDR3 DNA reads TGTGCCAGCAGTTCTAACCCCGGGACTAGGATGGGAGAGACCCAGTACTTC. Protein product: CASSSNPGTRMGETQYF. The V gene is TRBV12-3 or TRBV12-4, the J gene TRBJ2-5, with TRBD2 identical over 8 bases. V shed 4 bases, J shed 4 bases, and the junction held 14 bases outside the gene matches. CDR3 length: 17 residues.

Only a few counts were recorded for this clonotype. The chain couples TRBV7-9 to TRBJ2-1; tentatively, D is TRBD2 (5 bases). CDR3 length equals 14 residues. Germline assignment: CDR1 SEHNR and CDR2 FQNEAQ (reference sequence). Trimming shortened V by 3 bases and J by 7 bases, and 13 bases separated the two germline ends. CDR3 sequence: CASSLAGMGNEQFF. The CDR3, as DNA: TGTGCCAGCAGCTTGGCCGGGATGGGGAATGAGCAGTTCTTC. Using reference TRBV7-9 and TRBJ2-1 for the parts outside the CDR3, the full variable domain is DTGVSQNPRHKITKRGQNVTFRCDPISEHNRLYWYRQTLGQGPEFLTYFQNEAQLEKSRLLSDRFSAERPKGSFSTLEIQRTEQGDSAMYLCASSLAGMGNEQFFGPGTRLTVL.

This clonotype has at least ten counts. This chain uses TRBV12-3 or TRBV12-4 with TRBJ1-5, with D possibly matching TRBD1 (5 bases). V was clipped by 8 bases and J by 4 bases, with 15 bases between them. The CDR3 length is 14 residues. Here the CDR3 DNA reads TGTGCCAGCCGGGACGGGCAGCGTAATCAGCCCCAGCATTTT. Translation: CASRDGQRNQPQHF.

This chain links TRBV7-2 with TRBJ2-3, with D perhaps being TRBD1 or TRBD2 (5 bases each). Trimming removed 4 bases at V and 3 bases at J, with 20 bases between. This CDR3 spans 17 amino acids. Germline CDR1 reads SGHTA; CDR2 reads FQGNSA. The CDR3 coding sequence is TGTGCCAGCAGCTCCCATCGTCGAACAGGACTTACAGATACGCAGTATTTT. Residues: CASSSHRRTGLTDTQYF. The full variable domain, with the rest looked up from reference TRBV7-2 and TRBJ2-3, is GAGVSQSPSNKVTEKGKDVELRCDPISGHTALYWYRQSLGQGLEFLIYFQGNSAPDKSGLPSDRFSAERTGGSVSTLTIQRTQQEDSAVYLCASSSHRRTGLTDTQYFGPGTRLTVL.

This clonotype appeared many times. This sequence joins TRBV20-1 and TRBJ1-1; no definite D call. Trimming left V 5 bases short and J 0 bases short, with 10 bases between. Germline V gene sequence: CDR1 DFQATT, CDR2 SNEGSKA (reference sequence). The CDR3 loop spans 13 amino acids. The CDR3 nucleotides read TGCAGTGCTGCTTTCATTCTGAACACTGAAGCTTTCTTT. Its translation is CSAAFILNTEAFF.

The chain carries TRBV9 and TRBJ2-2, with TRBD2 matching 9 bases. CDR1 and CDR2 from the germline V gene are SGDLS and YYNGEE. The CDR3 loop spans 16 amino acids. With V trimmed by 4 bases and J by 5 bases, 9 bases remained unmatched. The DNA of the CDR3 is TGTGCCAGCAGCCCGGATAGCGGGAGAATTACCGGGGAGCTGTTTTTT. Translation gives CASSPDSGRITGELFF.

This clonotype appeared a few times. V gene TRBV6-4 combines with J gene TRBJ2-3; the D gene is possibly TRBD1 (6 bases). The ends were cut back, 6 bases at V and 0 bases at J, with 13 bases in the middle. The CDR3 has 15 amino acids. Germline loops: CDR1 MRHNA, CDR2 SNTAGT. CDR3: CASSAGTTSTDTQYF. Written as DNA, the CDR3 is TGTGCCAGCAGCGCCGGGACAACCAGCACAGATACGCAGTATTTT.

The rearrangement joins TRBV27 to TRBJ1-3; D is ambiguous. This CDR3 is built from 15 residues. V lost 0 bases and J lost 4, with 10 bases in between. Germline V gene lookup returns CDR1 MNHEY and CDR2 SMNVEV (reference sequence). CDR3 sequence reads: CASSLSPDPGNTIYF. The CDR3, as DNA: TGTGCCAGCAGTTTATCCCCGGACCCGGGAAACACCATATATTTT.

For this clonotype: This may be a read error: a much more frequent sequence differs by one nucleotide. J is TRBJ2-1 and V is TRBV20-1, with 9 bases that match TRBD2. Germline V gene sequence: CDR1 DFQATT, CDR2 SNEGSKA (reference sequence). The CDR3 loop spans 14 amino acids. DNA of the CDR3: TGCAGTACTAGTTTAGCGGGAGATTTCTATGAGCAGTTCTTC. Amino acid sequence: CSTSLAGDFYEQFF.

This clonotype was seen more than once but under ten times. The chain combines TRBV5-1 with TRBJ2-7, with 11 bases aligning to TRBD1. V shed 2 bases, J shed 4 bases, and the junction held 5 bases outside the gene matches. The CDR3 sequence is 15 residues long. Germline assignment: CDR1 SGHRS and CDR2 YFSETQ. CDR3 DNA: TGCGCCAGCAGCTTAAAGGACAGGGGGCTGTACGAGCAGTACTTC. Translating it yields CASSLKDRGLYEQYF.

As DNA, the CDR3 is TGTGCCACCAGTGATTTTAAGCGGGACCTGAACACCGGGGAGCTGTTTTTT. This sequence encodes CATSDFKRDLNTGELFF. The gene calls are TRBV24-1 and TRBJ2-2; 7 bases match TRBD2. Germline assignment: CDR1 KGHDR and CDR2 SFDVKD. This CDR3 contains 17 residues. V dropped 1 base and J dropped 1; count of bases not matched to a gene: 5.

Only a few counts were recorded for this clonotype. The chain joins TRBV5-1 to TRBJ1-4, with 8 positions matching TRBD1. Unmatched junction bases numbered 2, after V lost 4 bases and J lost 6 bases. This CDR3 comprises 13 residues. The germline gives CDR1 SGHRS, CDR2 YFSETQ. The CDR3 spells CASSGQGDEKLFF. The DNA for the CDR3 is TGCGCCAGCAGCGGACAGGGCGATGAAAAACTGTTTTTT.

The chain employs TRBV20-1 and TRBJ2-7; possibly TRBD1 or TRBD2 for D (5 bases each). The CDR3 runs to 16 residues. CDR1 is DFQATT and CDR2 is SNEGSKA in the germline V gene (reference sequence). Trimming stripped 6 bases from V and 7 bases from J, with 28 bases between. The CDR3 DNA reads TGCAGTGCCCGCGGTGTCGGGGCAGGGCTAGGTGAAGAGCAGTACTTC. Residues: CSARGVGAGLGEEQYF.

The V call is TRBV18, the J call TRBJ2-7; 8 nucleotides agree with TRBD2. V shed 3 bases and J 0 bases; nucleotides not matched to a gene: 4. This CDR3 region has 15 residues. Germline lookup yields CDR1 KGHSH and CDR2 LQKENI. The CDR3 here is CASSPRGGLSYEQYF. For the CDR3, the DNA is TGTGCCAGCTCACCTCGCGGGGGGCTCTCCTACGAGCAGTACTTC.

A few counts support this clonotype. The chain has TRBV5-1 and TRBJ1-1; no firm D call. The germline V gene has CDR1 SGHRS and CDR2 YFSETQ. V lost 1 base and J lost 4, with 17 bases in between. The CDR3 covers 16 residues. The CDR3 coding sequence is TGCGCCAGCAGCTTGATCGGAAACAGATTACTCACTGAAGCTTTCTTT. Residues: CASSLIGNRLLTEAFF.

This clonotype was seen a handful of times. The chain carries TRBV20-1 and TRBJ2-1; 10 bases match TRBD2. Looked up from germline, CDR1 is DFQATT and CDR2 is SNEGSKA (reference sequence). CDR3 size: 16 residues. Trimming took 1 base from V and 6 from J; bases not matched to a gene: 9. The CDR3 protein is CSARGGASGSGNEQFF. CDR3 nucleotides: TGCAGTGCTAGAGGGGGGGCTAGCGGGAGCGGCAATGAGCAGTTCTTC.

This clonotype was counted between two and nine times. The rearrangement uses TRBV7-8 and TRBJ2-5, with TRBD2 identical over 16 bases. CDR1 and CDR2 (germline): SGHVS, FQNEAQ. V shed 5 bases, J shed 3 bases, and the junction held 9 bases outside the gene matches. The CDR3 has 18 residues. The DNA of the CDR3 is TGTGCCAGCAGCCAGGGACTAGCGGGAGGGCCGATCGAAGAGACCCAGTACTTC. Protein: CASSQGLAGGPIEETQYF.